This record looks at one T cell receptor (beta chain) sequence and its context. The data derive from a study of blood T cell repertoires in COVID-19. Looking at the study overall: In each case, the material was cDNA or gDNA derived from T cells, B-cell-depleted T cells, or PBMCs.

In the study's own analysis: From reference gene primer amplification, estimates of nucleated cell counts were derived. The data were produced by immunoSEQ multiplex PCR, yet TCRdb's version contains in-frame clones alone and is incomplete. The V and J calls and the clone size are those of that table, but D and trimming were determined from the DNA. Of some 130,000 clones in the sample, approximately 80% were seen once. The germline V and J ends were trimmed by 7 bases and 0 bases, with 11 bases remaining between them. CDR1 and CDR2 from the germline V gene are SGHRS and YFSETQ. This CDR3 is built from 15 residues.

V and J are TRBV5-1 and TRBJ2-6, with D tentatively TRBD2 (5 bases). Input material: peripheral blood. The receptor's source is a woman of 80 years or more with acute or convalescent COVID-19. CDR3 region: CASEGGSSGANVLTF. DNA of the CDR3: TGCGCCAGCGAAGGTGGGAGCTCTGGGGCCAACGTCCTGACTTTC. The full variable domain, completed using reference TRBV5-1 and TRBJ2-6, is KAGVTQTPRYLIKTRGQQVTLSCSPISGHRSVSWYQQTPGQGLQFLFEYFSETQRNKGNFPGRFSGRQFSNSRSEMNVSTLELGDSALYLCASEGGSSGANVLTFGAGSRLTVL.